This T cell receptor beta chain is from a study of early T cells in non-severe SARS-CoV-2 infection. This clonotype was recorded at least ten times. The germline CDR1 and CDR2 sequences are MGHRA and YSYEKL. This CDR3 region has 15 residues. V was shortened by 0 bases and J by 2 bases, with 11 bases between the two germline ends. TCRdb recomputed calls from the 5' RACE reads with MiXCR, one row per CDR3 protein. The data show around 50,000 distinct CDR3 sequences, 9.5% to 13% seen once. The TCR originated in an adult who was a healthcare worker with PCR-confirmed SARS-CoV-2 infection or an uninfected control (not recorded which). Sequenced input: whole blood. The J gene is TRBJ2-7, the V gene TRBV4-1; tentatively, D is TRBD1 (7 bases). CDR3 coding DNA: TGCGCCAGCAGCCAAGACAGGGGGACTCCCTACGAGCAGTACTTC. Protein product: CASSQDRGTPYEQYF.